These 15 T cell receptor beta chains originate from one sample sequenced in a study of radiotherapy plus CTLA-4 blockade in lung cancer. Some clones are missing from TCRdb's copy, which holds only in-frame ones; the method was immunoSEQ multiplex PCR. The profile shows about 77,000 clones, over 65% of them singletons. Sequenced material: peripheral blood, taken from a patient treated with radiotherapy plus ipilimumab. These receptors were obtained from a human donor with non-small cell lung cancer whose response to radiotherapy plus ipilimumab could not be evaluated.

This chain connects TRBV6-5 to TRBJ2-7; the match to TRBD1 covers 9 bases. From germline, CDR1 is MNHEY and CDR2 SVGAGI. The CDR3 has 16 residues. J was trimmed by 7 bases and V by 1 base; bases with no gene match: 11. CDR3 nucleotide sequence: TGTGCCAGCAGTTACTTCGGGACAGGGCCTACGAGTGAGCAGTACTTC. Residues: CASSYFGTGPTSEQYF.

The chain carries TRBV7-2 and TRBJ2-1; 13 bases fit TRBD2. Germline CDR1 reads SGHTA; CDR2 reads FQGNSA. This CDR3 contains 19 residues. The J segment lost 2 bases and the V segment lost 0 bases, leaving 7 bases of the junction unmatched. The CDR3 bases are TGTGCCAGCAGCTTAGCAAAACTAGCGGGGGGGAGAGCCTACAATGAGCAGTTCTTC. Encoded protein: CASSLAKLAGGRAYNEQFF.

The chain employs TRBV7-2 and TRBJ2-2, with 13 bases lining up with TRBD2. V trimming: 4 bases; J trimming: 2 bases; junction bases outside the gene matches: 7. The germline CDR1 and CDR2 sequences are SGHTA and FQGNSA. The length of the CDR3 is 18 residues. This CDR3 is CASSSRTSGGLNTGELFF. CDR3 in DNA: TGTGCCAGCAGCTCCCGGACTAGCGGGGGCCTTAACACCGGGGAGCTGTTTTTT.

The J gene is TRBJ2-7, the V gene TRBV11-2, with D perhaps matching TRBD1 (5 bases). The CDR3 contains 15 residues. With 1 base removed from V and 3 bases from J, the gap between germline ends came to 13 bases. Germline-derived CDR1 and CDR2 are SGHAT and FQNNGV. DNA for the CDR3: TGTGCCAGCAGCTTAGGTGTCAGGGAATTCTACGAGCAGTACTTC. It yields the protein CASSLGVREFYEQYF.

The rearrangement joins TRBV5-4 to TRBJ2-1; 8 positions match TRBD2. J was trimmed by 4 bases and V by 4 bases; bases with no gene match: 7. The CDR3 has 15 amino acids. In germline, CDR1 is SGHNT, CDR2 YYREEE (reference sequence). The CDR3 here is CASSKGLAHYNEQFF. The CDR3 bases are TGTGCCAGCAGCAAAGGACTAGCCCATTACAATGAGCAGTTCTTC.

The chain combines TRBV30 with TRBJ2-3; TRBD1 aligns across 10 bases. Per the germline V gene, CDR1 is GTSNPN and CDR2 is SVGIG (reference sequence). V lost 4 bases to trimming and J lost 7 bases; unmatched junction nucleotides: 5. The CDR3 spans 13 residues. CDR3 nucleotides: TGTGCCTGGATAGGGACAGGGGCACATACGCAGTATTTT. Protein: CAWIGTGAHTQYF. The whole variable domain, filled in from reference TRBV30 and TRBJ2-3, reads SQTIHQWPATLVQPVGSPLSLECTVEGTSNPNLYWYRQAAGRGLQLLFYSVGIGQISSEVPQNLSASRPQDRQFILSSKKLLLSDSGFYLCAWIGTGAHTQYFGPGTRLTVL.

The gene calls are TRBV15 and TRBJ1-2, with D hard to call. The CDR3 length is 14 residues. CDR1 is LNHNV and CDR2 is YYDKDF in the germline V gene (reference sequence). Trimming removed 0 bases from V and 0 bases from J, with 5 bases in between. CDR3 nucleotide sequence: TGTGCCACCAGCAGAGATACGGCTAACTATGGCTACACCTTC. The encoded protein is CATSRDTANYGYTF.

This clone has a handful of counts. The gene calls are TRBV5-1 and TRBJ2-2, with D possibly matching TRBD1 (6 bases). Per the germline V gene, CDR1 is SGHRS and CDR2 is YFSETQ. This CDR3 has 15 amino acids. Trimming took off 4 bases at V and 1 base at J, with 11 bases between the two ends. This chain's CDR3 is CASSGTTGNTGELFF. As DNA, the CDR3 is TGCGCCAGCAGCGGAACGACAGGGAACACCGGGGAGCTGTTTTTT.

The chain combines TRBV28 with TRBJ1-3; D is possibly TRBD1 (5 bases). CDR1 MDHEN and CDR2 SYDVKM come from the germline V gene. The CDR3 length is 14 residues. V was pared by 8 bases and J by 0 bases, with 11 bases between. As DNA, the CDR3 is TGTGCCAGCTTCAGGGCTTTCTCTGGAAACACCATATATTTT. This sequence encodes CASFRAFSGNTIYF.

The rearrangement joins TRBV28 to TRBJ1-5; tentative D call: TRBD1 (6 bases). CDR1 MDHEN and CDR2 SYDVKM come from the germline V gene. Trimming shortened V by 5 bases and J by 4 bases, and 18 bases separated the two germline ends. The CDR3 has 16 amino acids. This chain's CDR3 is CASSPFSTGPNQPQHF. The CDR3 DNA follows: TGTGCCAGCAGTCCATTTTCCACAGGGCCGAATCAGCCCCAGCATTTT.

The rearrangement joins TRBV5-1 to TRBJ2-7; tentative D call: TRBD2 (6 bases). Germline CDR1 and CDR2: SGHRS and YFSETQ. This CDR3 has 13 residues. With 3 bases removed from V and 3 bases from J, the gap between germline ends came to 10 bases. CDR3 sequence reads: CASSWDSNYEQYF. DNA for the CDR3: TGCGCCAGCAGCTGGGACTCAAACTACGAGCAGTACTTC.

The rearrangement joins TRBV5-5 to TRBJ1-5; maybe TRBD1 (5 bases). V was clipped by 1 base and J by 3 bases, with 8 bases between them. The CDR3 totals 14 residues. Germline loops: CDR1 SGHKS, CDR2 YYEKEE (reference sequence). Here the CDR3 reads CASSLTGPNQPQHF. In nucleotides, the CDR3 is TGTGCCAGCAGCTTGACAGGACCCAATCAGCCCCAGCATTTT.

The table lists this clone with a few counts. J is TRBJ1-1 and V is TRBV18, with D unresolved. This CDR3 is 12 amino acids long. V was cut by 4 bases and J by 4 bases, with 7 bases left in between. Germline loops: CDR1 KGHSH, CDR2 LQKENI. The CDR3 region has the DNA TGTGCCAGCTCACACGAGTTCACTGAAGCTTTCTTT. Translating it yields CASSHEFTEAFF.

V is TRBV9 and J is TRBJ1-2; D is unclear. Germline-derived CDR1 and CDR2 are SGDLS and YYNGEE. The CDR3 totals 13 residues. V was shortened by 4 bases and J by 3 bases, with 10 bases between the two germline ends. CDR3 DNA: TGTGCCAGCAGCCGGGAACCTGACTATGGCTACACCTTC. Translating it yields CASSREPDYGYTF.

This clone was found a few times. The CDR3 region has the DNA TGCGCCAGCAGCTACGCGGACTATGGCTACACCTTC. Encoded protein: CASSYADYGYTF. The rearrangement links TRBV4-3 to TRBJ1-2; D is uncertain. V gave up 5 bases and J gave up 3 bases, with 7 bases separating them. This CDR3 is built from 12 residues. CDR1 LGHNA and CDR2 YSLEER come from the germline V gene.